Listed below are T cell receptor beta chains from one sample, sequenced in a study of cytomegalovirus exposure and HLA in healthy donors. Clones were sequenced by immunoSEQ multiplex PCR, and TCRdb holds only the in-frame ones, with some missing. Of under 150,000 clones listed, about 70% were seen once; the top ten hold around 4.2%. Input material: PBMCs. These receptors originate from a man between 60 and 75 years old in good health and CMV-seronegative. The CDR3 runs from the conserved cysteine through the conserved F or W. The order of the fields is V gene, J gene, D gene, clone size, CDR3 protein, CDR3 DNA. D genes are given only for firm matches. Expanded clones get a size class; other rows say once, few or many, or leave the size out.

TRBV19	TRBJ1-4	TRBD1	few	CASSKRTGEKLFF	TGTGCCAGTAGTAAAAGGACAGGGGAAAAACTGTTTTTT
TRBV29-1	TRBJ1-5	-	-	CSVEGQPGQPQHF	TGCAGCGTTGAAGGACAGCCGGGTCAGCCCCAGCATTTT
TRBV15	TRBJ2-2	TRBD2	-	CATSRERAGVAGELFF	TGTGCCACCAGCAGAGAACGGGCGGGAGTCGCCGGGGAGCTGTTTTTT
TRBV2	TRBJ1-1	-	-	CASRRGATEAFF	TGTGCCAGTAGGAGGGGAGCTACTGAAGCTTTCTTT
TRBV5-4	TRBJ2-6	TRBD1	few	CASSAGGQGATGANVLTF	TGTGCCAGCAGCGCCGGAGGACAGGGGGCGACTGGGGCCAACGTCCTGACTTTC
TRBV5-1	TRBJ2-5	TRBD1	-	CASSFTGGETQYF	TGCGCCAGCAGCTTTACAGGGGGAGAGACCCAGTACTTC
TRBV4-1	TRBJ2-7	TRBD1	few	CASSQEGTVRYEQYF	TGCGCCAGCAGCCAGGAAGGGACAGTCCGCTACGAGCAGTACTTC
TRBV6-5	TRBJ2-1	TRBD1	-	CASSYSTQGASEQFF	TGTGCCAGCAGTTACTCAACCCAGGGGGCTAGTGAGCAGTTCTTC
TRBV19	TRBJ1-5	-	-	CASSPSRVGLNSNQPQHF	TGTGCCAGTAGTCCTAGTCGGGTAGGATTAAATAGCAATCAGCCCCAGCATTTT
TRBV18	TRBJ1-2	TRBD1	-	CASSPRGDRGNGYTF	TGTGCCAGCTCCCCAAGGGGGGACAGGGGCAACGGCTACACCTTC
TRBV10-3	TRBJ1-2	TRBD1	-	CAVSESAWGQGLDGYTF	TGTGCCGTCAGTGAGTCGGCTTGGGGACAGGGGCTTGATGGCTACACCTTC
TRBV18	TRBJ1-4	TRBD1	-	CASSTDRPGINEKLFF	TGTGCCAGCTCAACGGACAGGCCGGGGATCAATGAAAAACTGTTTTTT
TRBV9	TRBJ2-2	-	-	CASSAGVGPTGELFF	TGTGCCAGCAGCGCGGGGGTAGGTCCCACCGGGGAGCTGTTTTTT
TRBV19	TRBJ2-5	TRBD1	-	CASSMDRNLETQYF	TGTGCCAGTAGTATGGACAGGAACCTAGAGACCCAGTACTTC
TRBV9	TRBJ2-5	TRBD2	-	CASSTGLAGVGETQYF	TGTGCCAGCAGCACGGGACTAGCGGGAGTTGGTGAGACCCAGTACTTC
TRBV28	TRBJ1-5	-	-	CASSLIGQGQPQHF	TGTGCCAGCAGTTTAATCGGCCAGGGTCAGCCCCAGCATTTT
TRBV7-2	TRBJ1-1	TRBD1	-	CASSLVGQVNTEAFF	TGTGCCAGCAGCTTAGTCGGACAGGTGAACACTGAAGCTTTCTTT
TRBV6-5	TRBJ2-2	TRBD1	-	CASSDRVGTGELFF	TGTGCCAGCAGTGACAGGGTGGGCACCGGGGAGCTGTTTTTT
TRBV9	TRBJ1-1	-	few	CASSGLGGGGSEAFF	TGTGCCAGCAGCGGGCTTGGGGGCGGGGGATCTGAAGCTTTCTTT
TRBV5-1	TRBJ2-1	TRBD2	few	CASSLVSGGLAGGHYNEQFF	TGCGCCAGCAGCTTGGTATCGGGGGGGCTAGCGGGAGGGCACTACAATGAGCAGTTCTTC
TRBV28	TRBJ2-4	TRBD2	-	CASSPGLAVLAKNIQYF	TGTGCCAGCAGTCCGGGACTAGCGGTCTTAGCCAAAAACATTCAGTACTTC
TRBV28	TRBJ1-4	-	-	CASSLRLPGGEKLFF	TGTGCCAGCAGTTTAAGATTGCCGGGTGGCGAAAAACTGTTTTTT
TRBV14	TRBJ1-1	-	-	CASSLQGGTNTESFF	TGTGCCAGCAGCTTACAGGGAGGGACGAACACTGAATCTTTCTTT
TRBV15	TRBJ2-3	-	few	CATSRVPSLGDTQYF	TGTGCCACCAGCAGAGTCCCTAGCCTTGGGGATACGCAGTATTTT
TRBV2	TRBJ2-5	TRBD2	-	CASSPGPSGAKETQYF	TGTGCCAGCAGCCCCGGCCCTAGCGGAGCCAAAGAGACCCAGTACTTC
TRBV7-2	TRBJ2-3	TRBD2	few	CASSLSPGLAGGADTQYF	TGTGCCAGCAGCTTAAGTCCCGGGCTAGCGGGAGGGGCAGATACGCAGTATTTT
TRBV5-4	TRBJ2-7	TRBD2	-	CASSSGTSGSYEQYF	TGTGCCAGCAGCTCCGGGACTAGCGGCTCCTACGAGCAGTACTTC
TRBV5-1	TRBJ2-1	-	-	CASSLFGGGSSYNEQFF	TGCGCCAGCAGCTTGTTCGGGGGAGGCAGCTCCTACAATGAGCAGTTCTTC